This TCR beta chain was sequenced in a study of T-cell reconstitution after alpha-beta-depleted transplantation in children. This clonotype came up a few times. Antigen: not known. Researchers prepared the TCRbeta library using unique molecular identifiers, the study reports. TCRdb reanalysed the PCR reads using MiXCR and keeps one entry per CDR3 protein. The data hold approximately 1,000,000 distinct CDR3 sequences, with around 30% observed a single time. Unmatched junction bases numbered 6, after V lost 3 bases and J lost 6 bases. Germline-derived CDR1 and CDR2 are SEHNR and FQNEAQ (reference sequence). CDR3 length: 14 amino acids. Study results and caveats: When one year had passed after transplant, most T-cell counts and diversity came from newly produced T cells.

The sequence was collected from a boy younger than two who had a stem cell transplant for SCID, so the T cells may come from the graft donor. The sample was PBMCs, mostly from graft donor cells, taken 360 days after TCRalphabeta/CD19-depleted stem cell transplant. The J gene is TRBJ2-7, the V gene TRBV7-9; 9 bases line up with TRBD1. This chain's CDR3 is CASSFPNRGPEQYF. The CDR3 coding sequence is TGTGCCAGCAGCTTCCCTAACAGGGGGCCCGAGCAGTACTTC.